Each of the 27 T cell receptor beta chains below was sequenced from the same sample in a study of blood T cell repertoires in COVID-19 (dated by TCRdb to 2019 to 2021). Libraries were constructed by the immunoSEQ multiplex PCR assay. TCRdb holds this immuneACCESS table with in-frame rearrangements only. Some clones are missing; in checked studies, unresolved V genes explain under half, and the rest has no known cause. The sample table records over 150,000 clones; more than 75% of these occur just once. Of the sample, 2% to 3% falls within the top ten clones. Sequencing input: peripheral blood. These receptors were taken from a man younger than 35 with acute or convalescent COVID-19.

This clone was recorded once. The chain couples TRBV24-1 to TRBJ2-7, with D possibly TRBD1 on 5 matching bases. Germline V gene lookup returns CDR1 KGHDR and CDR2 SFDVKD. V lost 4 bases and J 1 base, leaving 10 bases between the germline ends. The CDR3 has 14 amino acids. The CDR3 nucleotides read TGTGCCACCAGTGACCATGACAGTTCCTACGAGCAGTACTTC. It specifies CATSDHDSSYEQYF.

The rearrangement links TRBV5-4 to TRBJ2-7; a weak D match, TRBD1 (6 bases). Trimming removed 4 bases from V and 0 bases from J, with 11 bases in between. In germline, CDR1 is SGHNT, CDR2 YYREEE (reference sequence). CDR3 length: 14 amino acids. The CDR3 spells CASSIRQDSYEQYF. DNA of the CDR3: TGTGCCAGCAGCATCCGACAGGACTCCTACGAGCAGTACTTC.

The rearrangement joins TRBV23-1 to TRBJ2-3, with TRBD2 matching 8 bases. TRBV23-1 is classed as an ORF, of uncertain function. The CDR3 extends over 16 amino acids. Trimming removed 2 bases from V and 0 bases from J; junction bases left unmatched: 4. The DNA of the CDR3 is TGCGCCAGCAGTCAAACTAGCGGAGCTAGCACAGATACGCAGTATTTT. Translation: CASSQTSGASTDTQYF.

This clone was picked up one time. The V call is TRBV30, the J call TRBJ2-7; tentatively, D is TRBD2 (6 bases). V was cut by 5 bases and J by 6 bases, with 20 bases left in between. The CDR3 length is 14 residues. Looked up from germline, CDR1 is GTSNPN and CDR2 is SVGIG (reference sequence). Here the CDR3 DNA reads TGTGCCTGGGGGGGAGGAAAGCCTGTTGGCGAGCAGTACTTC. It yields the protein CAWGGGKPVGEQYF.

J is TRBJ2-3 and V is TRBV2; 7 nucleotides match TRBD2. This CDR3 has 15 residues. Trimming at V came to 7 bases and at J to 2 bases, leaving 9 bases not matched to a gene. The germline V gene encodes CDR1 SNHLY and CDR2 FYNNEI. The CDR3 loop reads CASKPSGPFTDTQYF. DNA of the CDR3: TGTGCCAGCAAACCTAGCGGCCCTTTCACAGATACGCAGTATTTT.

CDR3 sequence: CASSRQGAMGTEAFF. The CDR3 bases are TGTGCCAGCAGTAGACAGGGAGCCATGGGGACTGAAGCTTTCTTT. The chain joins TRBV25-1 to TRBJ1-1, with 7 bases aligning to TRBD1. The germline V gene encodes CDR1 MGHDK and CDR2 SYGVNS. With V trimmed by 5 bases and J by 5 bases, 11 bases remained unmatched. The CDR3 has 15 amino acids.

The rearrangement uses TRBV18 and TRBJ1-4; 7 bases line up with TRBD1. The length of the CDR3 is 17 residues. V dropped 3 bases and J dropped 10; count of bases not matched to a gene: 17. CDR1 is KGHSH, CDR2 LQKENI, per germline. In nucleotides, the CDR3 is TGTGCCAGCTCACCGGATCAACAGGGGCTGTTGTGGGGAAAACTGTTTTTT. Protein product: CASSPDQQGLLWGKLFF.

The chain links TRBV5-8 to TRBJ2-1; 7 bases fit TRBD2. CDR3 length equals 15 residues. Trimming at V came to 4 bases and at J to 15 bases, leaving 19 bases not matched to a gene. Per the germline V gene, CDR1 is SGHTS and CDR2 is YDEGEE. Written as DNA, the CDR3 is TGTGCCAGCAGCCCCCGGCTAGCGGCTAGCCCATTGCGGTTCTTC. This translates into CASSPRLAASPLRFF.

The chain links TRBV2 to TRBJ1-2, with a possible D match to TRBD1 (6 bases). This CDR3 spans 14 amino acids. From germline, CDR1 is SNHLY and CDR2 FYNNEI. V dropped 8 bases and J dropped 6 bases, with 19 bases sitting between them. CDR3 DNA: TGTGCCAGCGGGGGCGCGAGGTTCGGGAATGGCTACACCTTC. As protein: CASGGARFGNGYTF.

V gene TRBV6-5 combines with J gene TRBJ1-1; D is perhaps TRBD1 (6 bases). Germline CDR1 is MNHEY and CDR2 is SVGAGI. The CDR3 is 13 residues long. The germline V and J ends were trimmed by 4 bases and 5 bases, with 11 bases remaining between them. CDR3 amino acids: CASSSQGWTEAFF. The DNA of the CDR3 is TGTGCCAGCAGTTCTCAGGGGTGGACTGAAGCTTTCTTT.

The chain has TRBV27 and TRBJ2-2; 8 positions agree with TRBD2. With 2 bases clipped from V and 7 bases from J, the junction kept 9 bases outside the gene matches. Per germline, CDR1 MNHEY and CDR2 SMNVEV (reference sequence). The CDR3 contains 16 residues. The CDR3, as DNA: TGTGCCAGCAGTTTAACCAGCGGGAGAGGTGTCGGGGAGCTGTTTTTT. This sequence encodes CASSLTSGRGVGELFF.

V usage is TRBV4-1 and J usage is TRBJ1-1; TRBD1 is a possible D gene (6 bases). Trimming left V 7 bases short and J 0 bases short, with 12 bases between. The CDR3 sequence is 14 residues long. CDR1 is MGHRA and CDR2 is YSYEKL in the germline V gene. The CDR3 protein is CASNVGDMNTEAFF. The CDR3 nucleotides read TGCGCCAGCAATGTCGGGGACATGAACACTGAAGCTTTCTTT.

This chain connects TRBV6-1 to TRBJ2-3, with D possibly TRBD2 on 5 matching bases. The ends were cut back, 2 bases at V and 3 bases at J, with 15 bases in the middle. This CDR3 region has 16 residues. Per the germline V gene, CDR1 is MNHNS and CDR2 is SASEGT. This chain's CDR3 is CASSERTPGLTDTQYF. As DNA, the CDR3 is TGTGCCAGCAGTGAAAGGACTCCCGGGTTGACAGATACGCAGTATTTT.

The chain carries TRBV7-6 and TRBJ2-1, with TRBD2 identical over 7 bases. With 1 base clipped from V and 1 base from J, the junction kept 10 bases outside the gene matches. The CDR3 loop spans 18 amino acids. From germline, CDR1 is SGHVS and CDR2 FNYEAQ. CDR3 sequence (DNA): TGTGCCAGCAGCTTAGTGTGGCGGGAGTTAAGGTCCTACAATGAGCAGTTCTTC. Its protein product is CASSLVWRELRSYNEQFF.

The chain has TRBV19 and TRBJ1-1; weak D call: TRBD1 (5 bases). Germline V gene lookup returns CDR1 LNHDA and CDR2 SQIVND (reference sequence). Trimming pared 1 base from V and 4 bases from J, leaving 10 bases between. CDR3 length: 14 amino acids. CDR3 amino acids: CASSIGGGVTEAFF. The CDR3 nucleotides are TGTGCCAGTAGTATAGGAGGAGGGGTCACTGAAGCTTTCTTT.

This chain uses TRBV6-5 with TRBJ1-3; unclear D gene. Per germline, CDR1 MNHEY and CDR2 SVGAGI. Deletions cut 8 bases from V and 2 bases from J, with 10 bases between. CDR3 length: 13 residues. This CDR3 is CASLTGTGNTIYF. The CDR3, as DNA: TGTGCCAGCTTAACGGGGACTGGAAACACCATATATTTT.

The chain recombines TRBV19 with TRBJ1-1, with D possibly matching TRBD1 (6 bases). This CDR3 region has 15 residues. The V end lost 10 bases, the J end lost 5 bases, and 23 bases lay between the germline ends. Germline V gene sequence: CDR1 LNHDA, CDR2 SQIVND (reference sequence). DNA of the CDR3: TGTGCCACTTCAGAAACAGGGATGGGGCCAACTGAAGCTTTCTTT. It specifies CATSETGMGPTEAFF.

The chain joins TRBV9 to TRBJ1-2, with D perhaps TRBD1 (5 bases). Germline loops: CDR1 SGDLS, CDR2 YYNGEE. The CDR3 loop spans 14 amino acids. Trimming pared 4 bases from V and 4 bases from J, leaving 14 bases between. The CDR3 DNA follows: TGTGCCAGCAGCACCGACAGCTCCTCCTATGGCTACACCTTC. Translation gives CASSTDSSSYGYTF.

This clone occurred a few times. The chain combines TRBV6-5 with TRBJ2-7; the D is unclear. V was shortened by 2 bases and J by 2 bases, with 13 bases between the two germline ends. Germline CDR1 MNHEY, CDR2 SVGAGI. The CDR3 is made up of 15 amino acids. CDR3 residues: CASSYAAASTYEQYF. The CDR3 coding sequence is TGTGCCAGCAGTTACGCGGCAGCCTCTACCTACGAGCAGTACTTC.

The CDR3, as DNA: TGTGCCAGCAGTGGCGTCCGGGACAGTAATGAAAAACTGTTTTTT. This sequence encodes CASSGVRDSNEKLFF. The J gene is TRBJ1-4, the V gene TRBV25-1; 7 bases align to TRBD1. Per germline, CDR1 MGHDK and CDR2 SYGVNS. V gave up 4 bases and J gave up 4 bases; unmatched junction bases: 6. CDR3 size: 15 residues.

V is TRBV18 and J is TRBJ2-7, with D maybe TRBD1 (6 bases). The germline V gene has CDR1 KGHSH and CDR2 LQKENI. The CDR3 totals 15 residues. V was pared by 2 bases and J by 3 bases, with 14 bases between. The CDR3, as DNA: TGTGCCAGCTCACCAACAGGGACATCCGACTACGAGCAGTACTTC. Encoded protein: CASSPTGTSDYEQYF.

The chain employs TRBV10-2 and TRBJ2-5; D uncertain. The V end lost 8 bases, the J end lost 5 bases, and 9 bases lay between the germline ends. In germline, CDR1 is WSHSY, CDR2 SAAADI. This CDR3 contains 11 residues. The CDR3 sequence is CASSHGETQYF. The CDR3 region has the DNA TGCGCCAGCTCCCACGGGGAGACCCAGTACTTC.

The genes are TRBV20-1 and TRBJ2-1; TRBD1 aligns across 9 bases. The CDR3 is 19 residues long. Germline V gives CDR1 DFQATT, CDR2 SNEGSKA (reference sequence). With V trimmed by 3 bases and J by 0 bases, 15 bases remained unmatched. The CDR3 bases are TGCAGTGCTAGTAGGTACAGGGGGCTAGCGGTAACCTCCTACAATGAGCAGTTCTTC. Residues: CSASRYRGLAVTSYNEQFF.

The chain uses TRBV5-1 and TRBJ2-6; D remains ambiguous. CDR3 length: 15 amino acids. The V and J ends lost 0 bases and 0 bases respectively, with 4 bases between them. From germline, CDR1 is SGHRS and CDR2 YFSETQ. The CDR3 protein is CASSLVSSGANVLTF. In nucleotides, the CDR3 is TGCGCCAGCAGCTTGGTCAGCTCTGGGGCCAACGTCCTGACTTTC.

This chain links TRBV7-8 with TRBJ1-1; 9 nucleotides agree with TRBD1. The CDR3 is 16 amino acids. Germline assignment: CDR1 SGHVS and CDR2 FQNEAQ. Trimming cost V 3 bases and J 0 bases; bases outside gene matches: 5. The CDR3 DNA follows: TGTGCCAGCAGCTTGAACAGGGGGCTCATGAACACTGAAGCTTTCTTT. Its translation is CASSLNRGLMNTEAFF.

This chain joins TRBV5-1 and TRBJ1-6; D gene ambiguous. CDR1 is SGHRS, CDR2 YFSETQ, per germline. V was shortened by 8 bases and J by 1 base, with 7 bases between the two germline ends. There are 13 residues in the CDR3. The chain's CDR3 is CASTESYNSPLHF. CDR3 bases: TGCGCCAGTACAGAGTCCTATAATTCACCCCTCCACTTT.

V and J are TRBV7-9 and TRBJ1-5, with D possibly matching TRBD1 (6 bases). Germline CDR1 SEHNR, CDR2 FQNEAQ (reference sequence). This CDR3 contains 14 residues. Trimming left V 2 bases short and J 5 bases short, with 10 bases between. Here the CDR3 DNA reads TGTGCCAGCAGCTTACGGGGGGGCGATCAGCCCCAGCATTTT. It translates to CASSLRGGDQPQHF.